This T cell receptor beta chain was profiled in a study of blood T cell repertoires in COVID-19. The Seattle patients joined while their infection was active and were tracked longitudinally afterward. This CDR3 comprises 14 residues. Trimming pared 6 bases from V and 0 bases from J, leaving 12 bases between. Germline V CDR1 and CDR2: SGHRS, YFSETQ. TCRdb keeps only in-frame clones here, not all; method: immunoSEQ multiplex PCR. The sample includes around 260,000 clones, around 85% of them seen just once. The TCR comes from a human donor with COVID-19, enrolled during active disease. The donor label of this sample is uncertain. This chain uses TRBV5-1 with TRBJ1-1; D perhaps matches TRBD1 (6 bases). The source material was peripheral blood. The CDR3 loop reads CASNGGLMNTEAFF. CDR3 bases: TGCGCCAGCAACGGGGGGCTCATGAACACTGAAGCTTTCTTT.